Listed below are T cell receptor beta chains from one sample, sequenced in a study of T-cell reconstitution after alpha-beta-depleted transplantation in children. MiXCR, run by TCRdb on the PCR reads, gives a single entry per CDR3 protein. The data show about 980,000 distinct CDR3 sequences, about 29% seen once. The input for sequencing was PBMCs, mostly from graft donor cells, taken 360 days after TCRalphabeta/CD19-depleted stem cell transplant. The origin of the receptors is a boy under two years old who had a stem cell transplant for SCID, so the T cells may come from the graft donor. CDR3s include the opening cysteine and the closing phenylalanine or tryptophan. A D gene is named only where the DNA matches it firmly. Clone size, where shown, is once, few, many, or a class for clones that have expanded.

J gene | D gene | V gene | clone size | CDR3 DNA | CDR3 protein
TRBJ2-6 | - | TRBV6-1 | - | TGTGCCAGCAGCTCCGGGCCCGTATCTGGGGCCAACGTCCTGACTTTC | CASSSGPVSGANVLTF
TRBJ2-2 | - | TRBV6-5 | few | TGTGCCAGCAGATATGGAGGGTCCGCGAACACCGGGGAGCTGTTTTTT | CASRYGGSANTGELFF
TRBJ2-7 | - | TRBV4-2 | few | TGTGCCAGCAGCCAAGAGGGAATGACCTACGAGCAGTACTTC | CASSQEGMTYEQYF
TRBJ1-5 | - | TRBV2 | - | TGTGCCAGCAGTCGTCGGCAGGGGTTTCGGCCCCAGCATTTT | CASSRRQGFRPQHF
TRBJ2-3 | - | TRBV2 | few | TGTGCCAGCGCACCCCGTAGGAGGGGGACTAGCACAGATACGCAGTATTTT | CASAPRRRGTSTDTQYF
TRBJ2-3 | TRBD2 | TRBV7-9 | - | TGTGCCAGCAGCTTAGGGGAAACTAGCGGCACAGATACGCAGTATTTT | CASSLGETSGTDTQYF
TRBJ2-2 | TRBD1 | TRBV27 | - | TGTGCCAGCAGACGGGGGACAGGGGAGAACACCGGGGAGCTGTTTTTT | CASRRGTGENTGELFF
TRBJ2-4 | - | TRBV29-1 | few | TGCAGCGTTGAAGCGGGGAACATTCAGTACTTC | CSVEAGNIQYF
TRBJ2-1 | - | TRBV2 | once | TGTGCCAGCAGTGTGCAGAGACGTCGGCTCGCTGTTTACAATGAGCAGTTCTTC | CASSVQRRRLAVYNEQFF
TRBJ2-7 | TRBD1 | TRBV9 | - | TGTGCCAGCGGACAGGATTTAATCTACGAGCAGTACTTC | CASGQDLIYEQYF
TRBJ1-4 | - | TRBV12-3/TRBV12-4 | few | TGTGCCAGCAGTTTTGGGACAATGGAAAAACTGTTTTTT | CASSFGTMEKLFF
TRBJ1-5 | TRBD1 | TRBV20-1 | few | TGCAGTGCTAGAAGACAGGGCGCGAGCAATCAGCCCCAGCATTTT | CSARRQGASNQPQHF
TRBJ2-5 | - | TRBV10-3 | many | TGTGCCACACGGGGGTCTGGGGAGACCCAGTACTTC | CATRGSGETQYF
TRBJ2-4 | - | TRBV3-1 | once | TGTGCCAGCAGCCAAGGTCTCTGGGGACGCCTAGCCAAAAACATTCAGTACTTC | CASSQGLWGRLAKNIQYF
TRBJ1-1 | - | TRBV9 | - | TGTGCCAGCACCTCTATTCTGAACACTGAAGCTTTCTTT | CASTSILNTEAFF
TRBJ2-7 | TRBD2 | TRBV7-8 | - | TGTGCCAGCAGCCGGACTAGCGGGGGGTCCGTCCCAAACTACGAGCAGTACTTC | CASSRTSGGSVPNYEQYF
TRBJ2-7 | - | TRBV7-2 | - | TGTGCCAGCAGCTTAAGGGGGGGGAGAGGAGAGCAGTACTTC | CASSLRGGRGEQYF
TRBJ2-3 | TRBD2 | TRBV15 | - | TGTGCCACCAAGTCGGGGGGGCCCACAGATACGCAGTATTTT | CATKSGGPTDTQYF
TRBJ2-3 | TRBD2 | TRBV9 | few | TGTGCCAGCAGCCTTAGGACTAGCGGGGAGCAGTATTTT | CASSLRTSGEQYF
TRBJ1-2 | - | TRBV6-2/TRBV6-3 | few | TGTGCCAGCAGTACGTCTCGCCCTATTGATGGTGGCTACACCTTC | CASSTSRPIDGGYTF
TRBJ2-1 | TRBD2 | TRBV4-2 | - | TGTGCCAGCAGCCAGATCGAGCGGGGGTCCAATGAGCAGTTCTTC | CASSQIERGSNEQFF
TRBJ2-7 | - | TRBV10-3 | - | TGTGCCATCAGTGAGTCTGGTCAGGGGTGGTCCTACGAGCAGTACTTC | CAISESGQGWSYEQYF
TRBJ2-3 | TRBD2 | TRBV28 | - | TGTGCCAGCAGTTTATACAGCGGGGGGTGGGTGGCAGATACGCAGTATTTT | CASSLYSGGWVADTQYF
TRBJ2-7 | - | TRBV6-6 | - | TGTGCCAGCGGCAGGGGGACTTGGGAGCAGTACTTC | CASGRGTWEQYF
TRBJ2-3 | - | TRBV18 | - | TGTGCCAGCTCACCAAACGGAGGGGTGGATACGCAGTATTTT | CASSPNGGVDTQYF
TRBJ2-6 | - | TRBV29-1 | - | TGCAGCGTTGAATTCACGGGCTCTGGGGCCAACGTCCTGACTTTC | CSVEFTGSGANVLTF
TRBJ2-5 | TRBD2 | TRBV6-1 | few | TGTGCCAGCAGTGCCTGGACTAGCGGGGCGAACCAAGAGACCCAGTACTTC | CASSAWTSGANQETQYF
TRBJ2-6 | - | TRBV2 | - | TGTGCCAGCAGTGGGGGGGAGAAGGGTAGTGGGGCCAACGTCCTGACTTTC | CASSGGEKGSGANVLTF
TRBJ2-7 | TRBD1 | TRBV9 | few | TGTGCCAGCAGCGCCGGGACAGTGGGAGCCTACGAGCAGTACTTC | CASSAGTVGAYEQYF
TRBJ2-1 | TRBD1 | TRBV15 | few | TGTGCCACCAGCAGAGCGGACAGGGAGACTTACAATGAGCAGTTCTTC | CATSRADRETYNEQFF
TRBJ1-5 | TRBD1 | TRBV6-1 | - | TGTGCCATACGGACAGGGCCTTATAGCAATCAGCCCCAGCATTTT | CAIRTGPYSNQPQHF
TRBJ2-4 | TRBD1 | TRBV15 | - | TGTGCCACCAGCAGAGGCACAGGGGGCTTCGGCAAAAACATTCAGTACTTC | CATSRGTGGFGKNIQYF
TRBJ2-7 | - | TRBV7-9 | - | TGTGCCAGCAGCTACGAGTGGAACGAGCAGTACTTC | CASSYEWNEQYF
TRBJ1-1 | - | TRBV12-3/TRBV12-4 | - | TGTGCCAGCAATTACAGGGAGAGAGCTTTCTTT | CASNYRERAFF
TRBJ2-1 | - | TRBV11-2 | - | TGTGCCAGCAGGCCGAGAGGACAAGGGGGTCAGTTCTTC | CASRPRGQGGQFF
TRBJ2-1 | TRBD1 | TRBV29-1 | - | TGCAGCGTCGGGACGGTCGGACAGGGTTTCTTC | CSVGTVGQGFF
TRBJ2-5 | - | TRBV20-1 | many | TGCAGTGCTAGCTATTTGGAAGAGACCCAGTACTTC | CSASYLEETQYF
TRBJ1-1 | - | TRBV18 | - | TGTGCCAGCTCCCCTAGGTACGCAGGGAACACTGAAGCTTTCTTT | CASSPRYAGNTEAFF
TRBJ2-1 | TRBD1 | TRBV29-1 | few | TGCAGCGTTGAAGAGGGGACAGGGTTCGATGAGCAGTTCTTC | CSVEEGTGFDEQFF
TRBJ2-1 | - | TRBV10-3 | - | TGTGCCATCAGCCACATTGGTGGGGAGCAGTTCTTC | CAISHIGGEQFF
TRBJ2-1 | TRBD2 | TRBV28 | - | TGTGCCAGCCTGCGAGACGGACTAGCGGGGGTTAATGAGCAGTTCTTC | CASLRDGLAGVNEQFF
TRBJ2-1 | - | TRBV20-1 | - | TGCAGTGCTCCCGACTTTGCACGGACATTTGAGCAGTTCTTC | CSAPDFARTFEQFF
TRBJ2-3 | TRBD2 | TRBV12-3/TRBV12-4 | - | TGTGCCAGCAGTTTAGACGGGGGGGCCACAGATACGCAGTATTTT | CASSLDGGATDTQYF
TRBJ2-1 | - | TRBV12-3/TRBV12-4 | once | TGTGCCAGCAGTACAGGGACCCTCTACAATGAGCAGTTCTTC | CASSTGTLYNEQFF
TRBJ2-2 | - | TRBV20-1 | - | TGCAGTGCTAGAGACCTACGACAGTCCGGGGAGCTGTTTTTT | CSARDLRQSGELFF